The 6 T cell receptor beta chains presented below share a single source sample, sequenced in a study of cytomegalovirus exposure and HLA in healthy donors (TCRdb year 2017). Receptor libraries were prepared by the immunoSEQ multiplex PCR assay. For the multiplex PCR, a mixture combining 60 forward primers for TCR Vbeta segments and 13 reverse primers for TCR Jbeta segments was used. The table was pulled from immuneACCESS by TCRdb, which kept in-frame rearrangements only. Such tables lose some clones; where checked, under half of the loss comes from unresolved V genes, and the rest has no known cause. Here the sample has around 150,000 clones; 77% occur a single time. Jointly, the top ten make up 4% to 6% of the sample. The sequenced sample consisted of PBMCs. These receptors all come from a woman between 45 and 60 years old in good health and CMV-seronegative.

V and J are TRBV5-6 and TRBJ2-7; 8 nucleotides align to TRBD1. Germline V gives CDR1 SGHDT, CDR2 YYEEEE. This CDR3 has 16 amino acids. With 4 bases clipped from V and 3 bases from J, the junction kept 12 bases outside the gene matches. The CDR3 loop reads CASSTWRPGQDYEQYF. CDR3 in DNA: TGTGCCAGCAGCACATGGCGACCGGGACAGGACTACGAGCAGTACTTC.

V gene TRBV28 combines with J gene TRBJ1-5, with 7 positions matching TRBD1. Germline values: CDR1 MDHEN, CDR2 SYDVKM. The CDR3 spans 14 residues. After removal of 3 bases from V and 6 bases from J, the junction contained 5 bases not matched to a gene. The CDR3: CASSLGTDRQPQHF. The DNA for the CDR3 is TGTGCCAGCAGTTTGGGGACAGATCGTCAGCCCCAGCATTTT.

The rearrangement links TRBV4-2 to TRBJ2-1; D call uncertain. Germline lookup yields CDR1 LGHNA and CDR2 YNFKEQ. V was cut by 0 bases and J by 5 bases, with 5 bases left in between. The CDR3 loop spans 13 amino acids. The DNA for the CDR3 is TGTGCCAGCAGCCAAGATTTAAACAATGAGCAGTTCTTC. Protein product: CASSQDLNNEQFF.

The CDR3 DNA sequence: TGTGCCAGCAGTTTATTGGGACAGGTGACTAATGAAAAACTGTTTTTT. Amino acid sequence: CASSLLGQVTNEKLFF. V usage is TRBV28 and J usage is TRBJ1-4, with 8 bases fitting TRBD1. CDR3 length: 16 residues. Per the germline V gene, CDR1 is MDHEN and CDR2 is SYDVKM. J lost 2 bases, V lost 1 base, and 3 bases had no gene match.

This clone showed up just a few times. The CDR3: CASSDMSPLGEQYF. In nucleotides, the CDR3 is TGCGCCAGCAGTGACATGTCCCCTCTAGGCGAGCAGTACTTC. The V and J genes are TRBV10-1 and TRBJ2-7; D unclear. Germline V gene sequence: CDR1 WNHNN, CDR2 SYGVQD (reference sequence). V lost 3 bases and J lost 6, with 15 bases in between. The CDR3 consists of 14 residues.

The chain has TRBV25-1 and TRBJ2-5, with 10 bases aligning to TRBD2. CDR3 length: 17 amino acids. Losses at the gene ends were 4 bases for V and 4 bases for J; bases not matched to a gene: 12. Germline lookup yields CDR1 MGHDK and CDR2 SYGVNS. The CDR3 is CASSVLASGGASETQYF. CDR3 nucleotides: TGTGCCAGCAGTGTCCTGGCGAGCGGGGGGGCCTCAGAGACCCAGTACTTC.